This TCR beta chain was captured by sequencing in a study of T cell repertoires in cytomegalovirus infection. The wider study: Used in the study were CMV epitopes, some recently identified and HLA-C-restricted, others well-studied and HLA-B-restricted. Evidence of both CMV infection and a matching HLA type came from public TCR beta signatures. Study-level findings and limits: The ex vivo response was dominated by HLA-C-restricted CMV-specific TCR beta clonotypes.

TCRdb re-called the reads with MiXCR, one entry per CDR3 protein. This table holds approximately 1,000,000 distinct CDR3 sequences, less than 40% found once. Germline V CDR1 and CDR2: MNHEY, SMNVEV (reference sequence). Unmatched junction bases numbered 6, after V lost 1 base and J lost 0 bases. The length of the CDR3 is 17 residues. This clonotype has only one observation. Its target is unknown. The receptor comes from a human donor in good health (CMV status not recorded). Some clones in this sample may be carry-over from other donors' samples. This material consisted of cultured CD8+ T cells from PBMCs, taken from culture after CMV antigen stimulation. The J gene is TRBJ1-1, the V gene TRBV27; 9 positions agree with TRBD1. CDR3 nucleotides: TGTGCCAGCAGTTTATGGACAGGGGATCGGATGAACACTGAAGCTTTCTTT. It codes for CASSLWTGDRMNTEAFF.